The T cell receptor beta chain under discussion was sequenced for a study of T cell changes during pregnancy in multiple sclerosis. Sequencing used immunoSEQ multiplex PCR; TCRdb keeps in-frame clones, though not all of them. The top ten clones hold 2% to 2.5% of a sample with approximately 90,000 clones, about 92% of them seen once. Germline lookup yields CDR1 SEHNR and CDR2 FQNEAQ (reference sequence). This CDR3 spans 13 amino acids. Trimming cost V 7 bases and J 4 bases, with 13 bases left between them. This TCR came from a female donor with multiple sclerosis, enrolled in a pregnancy study. The chain employs TRBV7-9 and TRBJ1-2, with D possibly matching TRBD1 (5 bases). Sequencing used peripheral blood, obtained after pregnancy. CDR3 in DNA: TGTGCCAGCACCTCGGAAGGGGTCTATGGCTACACCTTC. Translation gives CASTSEGVYGYTF. Combining the CDR3 with reference TRBV7-9 and TRBJ1-2 gives the whole variable domain DTGVSQNPRHKITKRGQNVTFRCDPISEHNRLYWYRQTLGQGPEFLTYFQNEAQLEKSRLLSDRFSAERPKGSFSTLEIQRTEQGDSAMYLCASTSEGVYGYTFGSGTRLTVV.